Below, 18 T cell receptor beta chains from the same sample are listed, as sequenced in a study of blood T cell repertoires in COVID-19. Sequencing was performed with immunoSEQ multiplex PCR; in TCRdb, only in-frame clones are kept and a portion is missing. Seen here are around 140,000 clones, around 88% observed once, and the top ten hold around 20%. Sequenced input: peripheral blood. All receptors come from a man between 50 and 59 years old with active or convalescent COVID-19.

The J gene is TRBJ2-7, the V gene TRBV7-2; TRBD2 matches at 16 bases. With V trimmed by 5 bases and J by 5 bases, 12 bases remained unmatched. The CDR3 contains 18 residues. The germline V gene has CDR1 SGHTA and CDR2 FQGNSA. As DNA, the CDR3 is TGTGCCAGCAGCGGGCCGGGACTAGCGGGAGGGCCCACCCACGAGCAGTACTTC. Its protein is CASSGPGLAGGPTHEQYF.

This chain connects TRBV19 to TRBJ2-7; 10 nucleotides align to TRBD1. Germline V CDR1 and CDR2: LNHDA, SQIVND (reference sequence). This CDR3 is 14 amino acids long. V lost 4 bases, J lost 3 bases, and 3 bases stayed unmatched. This CDR3 reads CASSNRDRGYEQYF. The CDR3 DNA reads as TGTGCCAGTAGTAACCGGGACAGGGGCTACGAGCAGTACTTC.

The chain links TRBV6-5 to TRBJ1-3, with a tentative D call TRBD1 (5 bases). CDR1 is MNHEY and CDR2 is SVGAGI in the germline V gene. Trimming removed 6 bases from V and 0 bases from J, with 12 bases in between. CDR3 size: 15 residues. CDR3 residues: CASRMKGLSGNTIYF. The DNA of the CDR3 is TGTGCCAGCAGAATGAAGGGGCTCTCTGGAAACACCATATATTTT.

V gene TRBV6-1 combines with J gene TRBJ2-7; TRBD1 agrees at 10 bases. This CDR3 comprises 16 residues. Germline V gene sequence: CDR1 MNHNS, CDR2 SASEGT. V lost 1 base and J lost 7; bases outside the gene matches: 10. The CDR3 is CASSEVGTGALGEQYF. The CDR3 DNA sequence: TGTGCCAGCAGTGAAGTTGGGACAGGGGCACTTGGGGAGCAGTACTTC.

The chain combines TRBV11-2 with TRBJ2-3, with TRBD2 matching over 8 bases. V lost 1 base to trimming and J lost 3 bases; unmatched junction nucleotides: 3. CDR3 length: 15 residues. Germline CDR1 reads SGHAT; CDR2 reads FQNNGV. CDR3 residues: CASSLAGGPTDTQYF. CDR3 DNA sequence: TGTGCCAGCAGCTTAGCGGGAGGGCCGACAGATACGCAGTATTTT.

The V and J genes are TRBV7-8 and TRBJ1-2, with D hard to call. V dropped 1 base and J dropped 1 base, with 4 bases sitting between them. The germline gives CDR1 SGHVS, CDR2 FQNEAQ. This CDR3 is 13 amino acids long. The CDR3 loop is CASSLDYNYGYTF. CDR3 in DNA: TGTGCCAGCAGCTTAGACTATAACTATGGCTACACCTTC.

The CDR3 spells CASSQTGLAEYVSDYEQYF. CDR3 bases: TGCGCCAGCAGCCAAACGGGACTAGCGGAGTACGTCTCGGACTACGAGCAGTACTTC. The rearrangement links TRBV4-1 to TRBJ2-7; 11 bases are shared with TRBD2. The germline gives CDR1 MGHRA, CDR2 YSYEKL. Trimming cost V 2 bases and J 3 bases; bases outside gene matches: 15. The CDR3 runs to 19 residues.

J is TRBJ1-6 and V is TRBV27; D not certain. This CDR3 contains 14 residues. With 2 bases removed from V and 8 bases from J, the gap between germline ends came to 10 bases. Germline V lookup: CDR1 MNHEY, CDR2 SMNVEV (reference sequence). The CDR3 sequence is CASSLGVPHSPLHF. As DNA, the CDR3 is TGTGCCAGCAGTTTAGGAGTACCCCATTCACCCCTCCACTTT.

The chain combines TRBV3-1 (or the pseudogene TRBV3-2) with TRBJ2-7, with D possibly being TRBD1 (6 bases). Germline V gives CDR1 LGHDT, CDR2 YNNKEL (reference sequence). V was shortened by 5 bases and J by 3 bases, with 14 bases between the two germline ends. The length of the CDR3 is 14 residues. The CDR3 bases are TGTGCCAGCAGCTCCCCGGACAGAGACTACGAGCAGTACTTC. This encodes CASSSPDRDYEQYF.

This clone was observed a handful of times. The rearrangement joins TRBV27 to TRBJ1-3; TRBD1 might be the D (5 bases). CDR1 and CDR2 (germline): MNHEY, SMNVEV (reference sequence). The CDR3 has 13 residues. The V gene lost 6 bases and the J gene lost 2 bases, with 8 bases spanning the gap. CDR3 coding DNA: TGTGCCAGCAGCGACAGCCCTGGAAACACCATATATTTT. Translated: CASSDSPGNTIYF.

This sequence joins TRBV28 and TRBJ1-1; the match to TRBD1 covers 10 bases. The J segment lost 6 bases and the V segment lost 5 bases, leaving 12 bases of the junction unmatched. CDR1 is MDHEN and CDR2 is SYDVKM in the germline V gene. The CDR3 is 16 residues long. The CDR3, as DNA: TGTGCCAGCAGTCCTCCCGGTGGACAGGGGGTGGCTGAAGCTTTCTTT. It translates to CASSPPGGQGVAEAFF.

This chain links TRBV5-1 with TRBJ1-4; TRBD1 agrees at 9 bases. The V and J ends lost 0 bases and 8 bases, in that order; junction bases with no gene match: 8. The CDR3 is 16 residues long. In germline, CDR1 is SGHRS, CDR2 YFSETQ. The DNA of the CDR3 is TGCGCCAGCAGCTTGGTTCCGGGACAGGGAGGAGAAAAACTGTTTTTT. Residues: CASSLVPGQGGEKLFF. Based on the CDR3 plus reference TRBV5-1 and TRBJ1-4, the full variable domain is KAGVTQTPRYLIKTRGQQVTLSCSPISGHRSVSWYQQTPGQGLQFLFEYFSETQRNKGNFPGRFSGRQFSNSRSEMNVSTLELGDSALYLCASSLVPGQGGEKLFFGSGTQLSVL.

J is TRBJ2-1 and V is TRBV5-1, with 7 bases matching TRBD2. V lost 0 bases to trimming and J lost 4 bases; unmatched junction nucleotides: 4. The CDR3 is 15 amino acids. Germline V gene data show CDR1 as SGHRS and CDR2 as YFSETQ. The DNA of the CDR3 is TGCGCCAGCAGCTTGGGCGGGAGTGGGTACAATGAGCAGTTCTTC. It codes for CASSLGGSGYNEQFF.

The chain joins TRBV19 to TRBJ1-3; perhaps TRBD1 as D (6 bases). V was cut by 5 bases and J by 3 bases, with 14 bases left in between. Looked up from germline, CDR1 is LNHDA and CDR2 is SQIVND (reference sequence). The CDR3 has 15 residues. CDR3 bases: TGTGCCAGTAGTCTTACAGGGAAGATTGGAAACACCATATATTTT. This encodes CASSLTGKIGNTIYF.

The sample holds a few counts of this clone. The V call is TRBV3-1 (or the pseudogene TRBV3-2), the J call TRBJ1-2, with D unresolved. From germline, CDR1 is LGHDT and CDR2 YNNKEL (reference sequence). The V end was cut by 1 base, the J end by 1 base, with 10 bases between. The CDR3 runs to 15 residues. This CDR3 is CASSQGQFRNYGYTF. The CDR3 DNA is TGTGCCAGCAGCCAAGGGCAGTTCCGTAACTATGGCTACACCTTC.

This chain links TRBV18 with TRBJ2-5, with 8 bases identical to TRBD1. The CDR3 is 15 residues long. J lost 5 bases, V lost 0 bases, and 5 bases had no gene match. Per the germline V gene, CDR1 is KGHSH and CDR2 is LQKENI. The CDR3 nucleotides are TGTGCCAGCTCACCACCGACAGGGGTGGGGGAGACCCAGTACTTC. Its translation: CASSPPTGVGETQYF.

This chain joins TRBV6-5 and TRBJ2-2; 9 bases fit TRBD2. This CDR3 has 15 residues. Per the germline V gene, CDR1 is MNHEY and CDR2 is SVGAGI. With 5 bases clipped from V and 5 bases from J, the junction kept 6 bases outside the gene matches. CDR3 coding DNA: TGTGCCAGCAGTCTGAGCGGGGGGCGTACCGGGGAGCTGTTTTTT. Its protein product is CASSLSGGRTGELFF.

The chain has TRBV7-9 and TRBJ1-6; 7 positions agree with TRBD1. The CDR3 extends over 15 amino acids. Losses at the gene ends were 5 bases for V and 8 bases for J; bases not matched to a gene: 9. Germline V lookup: CDR1 SEHNR, CDR2 FQNEAQ (reference sequence). The CDR3 spells CASSPRGQRDSPLHF. In DNA, the CDR3 is TGTGCCAGCAGCCCCAGGGGACAGAGAGATTCACCCCTCCACTTT.